This T cell receptor beta chain appears in the sequencing data of a study of T cells in Graves' hyperthyroidism and ophthalmopathy. Amplification of TCR beta CDR3 regions was performed using RNA transcripts as template. HTBI primers were used for first-round RT-PCR of the TCR CDR3. TCRdb re-derived calls from the multiplex PCR reads in MiXCR, one entry per CDR3 protein. The data show around 350,000 distinct CDR3 sequences, approximately 25% seen once. Points from the study as a whole: The model anticipated ophthalmopathy a median 6.5 months pre-onset.

About 10 ml of fresh peripheral blood supplied the PBMCs. Germline V gene sequence: CDR1 SGHNT, CDR2 YYREEE (reference sequence). CDR3 length equals 14 residues. The trim removed 0 bases at V and 8 bases at J, leaving 4 bases unmatched. This clonotype has just a few counts. Antigen: not known. The chain is built from TRBV5-4 and TRBJ2-3; 9 nucleotides line up with TRBD2. The receptor comes from a man aged 45-60 years with Graves' hyperthyroidism. Sequenced material: blood. The DNA of the CDR3 is TGTGCCAGCAGCTTGGCCGGAGCGGGAGGTACGCAGTATTTT. Residues: CASSLAGAGGTQYF.